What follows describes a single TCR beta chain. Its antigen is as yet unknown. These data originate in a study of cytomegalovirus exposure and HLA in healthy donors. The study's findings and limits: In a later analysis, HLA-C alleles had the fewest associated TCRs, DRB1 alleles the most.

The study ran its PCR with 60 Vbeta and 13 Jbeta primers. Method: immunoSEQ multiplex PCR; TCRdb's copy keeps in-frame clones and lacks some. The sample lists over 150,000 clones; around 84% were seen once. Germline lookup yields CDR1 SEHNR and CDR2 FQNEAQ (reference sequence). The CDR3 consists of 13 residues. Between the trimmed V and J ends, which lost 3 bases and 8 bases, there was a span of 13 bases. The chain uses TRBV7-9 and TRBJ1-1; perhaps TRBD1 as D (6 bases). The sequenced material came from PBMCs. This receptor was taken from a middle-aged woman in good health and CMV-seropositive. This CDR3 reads CASSLIDRREAFF. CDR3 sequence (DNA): TGTGCCAGCAGCTTGATCGACAGGAGAGAAGCTTTCTTT.